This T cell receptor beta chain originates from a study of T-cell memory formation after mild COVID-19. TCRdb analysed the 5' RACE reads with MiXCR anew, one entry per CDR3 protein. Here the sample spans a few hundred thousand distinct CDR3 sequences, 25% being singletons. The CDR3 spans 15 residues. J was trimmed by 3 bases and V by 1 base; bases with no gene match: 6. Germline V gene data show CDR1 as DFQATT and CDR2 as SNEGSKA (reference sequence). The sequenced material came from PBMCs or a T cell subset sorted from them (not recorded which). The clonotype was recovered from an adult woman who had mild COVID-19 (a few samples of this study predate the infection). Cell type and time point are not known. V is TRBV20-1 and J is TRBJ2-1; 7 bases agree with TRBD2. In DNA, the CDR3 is TGCAGTGCTAGAGCGGCGCGGGGGAGCTACAATGAGCAGTTCTTC. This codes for CSARAARGSYNEQFF.